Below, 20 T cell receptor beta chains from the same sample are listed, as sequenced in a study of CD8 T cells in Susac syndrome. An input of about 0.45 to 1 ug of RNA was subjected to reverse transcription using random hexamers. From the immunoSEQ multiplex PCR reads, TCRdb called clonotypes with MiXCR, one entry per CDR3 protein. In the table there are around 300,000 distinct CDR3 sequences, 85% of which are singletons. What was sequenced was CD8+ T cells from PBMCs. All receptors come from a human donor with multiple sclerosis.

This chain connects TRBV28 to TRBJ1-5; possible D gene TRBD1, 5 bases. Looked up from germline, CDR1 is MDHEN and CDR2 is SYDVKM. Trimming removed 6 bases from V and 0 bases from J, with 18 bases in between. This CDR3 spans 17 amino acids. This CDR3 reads CASSFARGRPSNQPQHF. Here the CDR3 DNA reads TGTGCCAGCAGCTTCGCTCGGGGGAGACCTAGCAATCAGCCCCAGCATTTT.

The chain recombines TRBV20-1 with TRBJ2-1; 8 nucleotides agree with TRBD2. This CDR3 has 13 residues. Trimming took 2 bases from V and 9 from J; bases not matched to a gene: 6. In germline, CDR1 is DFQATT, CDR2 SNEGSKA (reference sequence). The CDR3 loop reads CSARTPSGPEQFF. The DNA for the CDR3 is TGCAGTGCTAGAACTCCTAGCGGGCCTGAGCAGTTCTTC.

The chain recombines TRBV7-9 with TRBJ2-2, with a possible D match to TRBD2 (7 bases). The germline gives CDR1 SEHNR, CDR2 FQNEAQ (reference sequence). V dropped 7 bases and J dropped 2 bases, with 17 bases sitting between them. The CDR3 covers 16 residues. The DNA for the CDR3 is TGTGCCAGCATCGGCGGGGGCAGGCAAAACACCGGGGAGCTGTTTTTT. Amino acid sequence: CASIGGGRQNTGELFF.

The CDR3 is CASSIVSGRDNEQFF. In nucleotides, the CDR3 is TGTGCCAGCAGCATCGTTAGCGGGAGAGACAATGAGCAGTTCTTC. The chain has TRBV7-9 and TRBJ2-1; 9 bases are shared with TRBD2. The ends lost 5 bases at V and 5 bases at J; junction bases unmatched: 7. CDR1 and CDR2 from the germline V gene are SEHNR and FQNEAQ (reference sequence). CDR3 length equals 15 residues. The full variable domain, with the rest looked up from reference TRBV7-9 and TRBJ2-1, is DTGVSQNPRHKITKRGQNVTFRCDPISEHNRLYWYRQTLGQGPEFLTYFQNEAQLEKSRLLSDRFSAERPKGSFSTLEIQRTEQGDSAMYLCASSIVSGRDNEQFFGPGTRLTVL.

CDR3 in amino acids: CASSLWTSGTNEQFF. The CDR3 bases are TGTGCCAGCAGTCTCTGGACTAGCGGGACAAATGAGCAGTTCTTC. The J gene is TRBJ2-1, the V gene TRBV28; 12 bases line up with TRBD2. The CDR3 contains 15 residues. Trimming cost V 5 bases and J 7 bases; bases outside gene matches: 6. From germline, CDR1 is MDHEN and CDR2 SYDVKM. Variable domain in full (rest from reference TRBV28 and TRBJ2-1): DVKVTQSSRYLVKRTGEKVFLECVQDMDHENMFWYRQDPGLGLRLIYFSYDVKMKEKGDIPEGYSVSREKKERFSLILESASTNQTSMYLCASSLWTSGTNEQFFGPGTRLTVL.

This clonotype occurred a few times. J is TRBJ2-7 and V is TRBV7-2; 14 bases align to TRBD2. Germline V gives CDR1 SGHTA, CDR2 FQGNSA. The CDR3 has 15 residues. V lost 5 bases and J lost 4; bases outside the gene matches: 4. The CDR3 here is CASSPGTSGGYEQYF. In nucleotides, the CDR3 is TGTGCCAGCAGCCCTGGGACTAGCGGGGGATACGAGCAGTACTTC.

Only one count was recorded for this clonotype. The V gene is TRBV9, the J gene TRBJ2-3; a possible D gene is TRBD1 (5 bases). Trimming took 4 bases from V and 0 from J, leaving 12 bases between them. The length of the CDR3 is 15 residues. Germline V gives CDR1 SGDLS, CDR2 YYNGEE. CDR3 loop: CASSPDSTSTDTQYF. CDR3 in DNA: TGTGCCAGCAGCCCCGACAGTACTAGCACAGATACGCAGTATTTT. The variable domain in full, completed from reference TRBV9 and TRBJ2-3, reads DSGVTQTPKHLITATGQRVTLRCSPRSGDLSVYWYQQSLDQGLQFLIQYYNGEERAKGNILERFSAQQFPDLHSELNLSSLELGDSALYFCASSPDSTSTDTQYFGPGTRLTVL.

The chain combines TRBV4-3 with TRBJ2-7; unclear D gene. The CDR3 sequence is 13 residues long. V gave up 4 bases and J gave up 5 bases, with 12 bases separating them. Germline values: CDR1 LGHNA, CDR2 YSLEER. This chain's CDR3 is CASSPYLYDEQYF. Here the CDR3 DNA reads TGCGCCAGCAGCCCTTACCTATACGACGAGCAGTACTTC.

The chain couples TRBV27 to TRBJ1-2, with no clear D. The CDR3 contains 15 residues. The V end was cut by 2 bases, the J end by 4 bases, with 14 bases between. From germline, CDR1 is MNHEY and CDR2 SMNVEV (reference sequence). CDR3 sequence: CASSLAGGEPYGYTF. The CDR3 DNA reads TGTGCCAGCAGTTTAGCCGGCGGAGAGCCCTATGGCTACACCTTC.

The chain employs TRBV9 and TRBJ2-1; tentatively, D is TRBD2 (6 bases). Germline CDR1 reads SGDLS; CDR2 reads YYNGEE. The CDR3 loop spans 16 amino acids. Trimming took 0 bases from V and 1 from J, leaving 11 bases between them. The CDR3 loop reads CASSVGASVSYNEQFF. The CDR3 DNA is TGTGCCAGCAGCGTAGGGGCTAGCGTTTCCTACAATGAGCAGTTCTTC.

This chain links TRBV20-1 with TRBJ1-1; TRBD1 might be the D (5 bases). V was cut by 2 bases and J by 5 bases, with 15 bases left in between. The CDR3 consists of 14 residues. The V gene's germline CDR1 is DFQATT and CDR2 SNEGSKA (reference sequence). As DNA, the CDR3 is TGCAGTGCTAGACCTCTTGGGGGTGAGACTGAAGCTTTCTTT. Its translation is CSARPLGGETEAFF.

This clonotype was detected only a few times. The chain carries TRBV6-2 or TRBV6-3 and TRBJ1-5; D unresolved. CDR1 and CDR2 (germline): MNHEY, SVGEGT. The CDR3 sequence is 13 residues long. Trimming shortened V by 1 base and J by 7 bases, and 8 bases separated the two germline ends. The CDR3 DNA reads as TGTGCCAGCAGTTACTGGGCAGCCCAGCCCCAGCATTTT. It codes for CASSYWAAQPQHF.

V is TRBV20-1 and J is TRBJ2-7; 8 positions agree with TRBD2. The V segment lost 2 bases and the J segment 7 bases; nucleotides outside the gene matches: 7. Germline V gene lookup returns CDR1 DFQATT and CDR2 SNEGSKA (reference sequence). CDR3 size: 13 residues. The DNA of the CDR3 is TGCAGTGCTAGACCGGGACTAGGGTATGAGCAGTACTTC. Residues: CSARPGLGYEQYF.

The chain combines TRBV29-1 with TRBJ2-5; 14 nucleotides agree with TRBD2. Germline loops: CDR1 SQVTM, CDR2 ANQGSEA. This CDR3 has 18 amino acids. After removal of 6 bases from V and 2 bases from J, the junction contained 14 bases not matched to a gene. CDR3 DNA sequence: TGCAGCGTCGCAGGGACTAGCGGGAGTCGGTTGAAGCAAGAGACCCAGTACTTC. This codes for CSVAGTSGSRLKQETQYF.

The CDR3 nucleotides read TGTGCCAGCAGCCGCGGGGACAGAATGAGTGGCTACACCTTC. Its protein product is CASSRGDRMSGYTF. The J gene is TRBJ1-2, the V gene TRBV7-9; 7 bases are shared with TRBD1. Per germline, CDR1 SEHNR and CDR2 FQNEAQ (reference sequence). There are 14 residues in the CDR3. V lost 5 bases, J lost 7 bases, and 10 bases stayed unmatched. The variable domain in full, with the rest retrieved from reference TRBV7-9 and TRBJ1-2, is DTGVSQNPRHKITKRGQNVTFRCDPISEHNRLYWYRQTLGQGPEFLTYFQNEAQLEKSRLLSDRFSAERPKGSFSTLEIQRTEQGDSAMYLCASSRGDRMSGYTFGSGTRLTVV.

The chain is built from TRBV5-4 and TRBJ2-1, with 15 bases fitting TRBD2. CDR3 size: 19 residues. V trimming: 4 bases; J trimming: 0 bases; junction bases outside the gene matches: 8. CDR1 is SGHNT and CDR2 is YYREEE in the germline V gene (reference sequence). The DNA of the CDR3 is TGTGCCAGCAGCCGCGGACTAGCGGGGGGGATAAGCTCCTACAATGAGCAGTTCTTC. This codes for CASSRGLAGGISSYNEQFF.

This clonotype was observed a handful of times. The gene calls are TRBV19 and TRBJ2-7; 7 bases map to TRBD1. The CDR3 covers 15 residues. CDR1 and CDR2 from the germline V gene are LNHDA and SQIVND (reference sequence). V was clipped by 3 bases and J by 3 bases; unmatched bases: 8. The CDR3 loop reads CASSIGGQVYYEQYF. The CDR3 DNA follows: TGTGCCAGTAGTATTGGAGGACAGGTATACTACGAGCAGTACTTC.

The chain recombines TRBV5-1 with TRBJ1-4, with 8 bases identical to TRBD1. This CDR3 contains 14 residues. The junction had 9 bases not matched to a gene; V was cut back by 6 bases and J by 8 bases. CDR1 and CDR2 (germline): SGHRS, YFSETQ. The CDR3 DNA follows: TGCGCCAGCAATCCTGGACAGGGCCGCGAAAAACTGTTTTTT. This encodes CASNPGQGREKLFF.

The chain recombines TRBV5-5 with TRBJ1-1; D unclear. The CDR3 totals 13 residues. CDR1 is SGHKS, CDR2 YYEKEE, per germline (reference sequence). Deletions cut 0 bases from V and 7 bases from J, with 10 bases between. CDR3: CASSLDLSGEAFF. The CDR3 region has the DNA TGTGCCAGCAGCTTGGATTTGAGTGGTGAAGCTTTCTTT.

The CDR3 DNA sequence: TGTGCCAGCAGCTTAGGTTCCCTTAACACTGAAGCTTTCTTT. Translated: CASSLGSLNTEAFF. V gene TRBV11-2 combines with J gene TRBJ1-1; D is ambiguous. V lost 1 base and J 2 bases, leaving 8 bases between the germline ends. Germline CDR1 SGHAT, CDR2 FQNNGV. The CDR3 length is 14 residues.